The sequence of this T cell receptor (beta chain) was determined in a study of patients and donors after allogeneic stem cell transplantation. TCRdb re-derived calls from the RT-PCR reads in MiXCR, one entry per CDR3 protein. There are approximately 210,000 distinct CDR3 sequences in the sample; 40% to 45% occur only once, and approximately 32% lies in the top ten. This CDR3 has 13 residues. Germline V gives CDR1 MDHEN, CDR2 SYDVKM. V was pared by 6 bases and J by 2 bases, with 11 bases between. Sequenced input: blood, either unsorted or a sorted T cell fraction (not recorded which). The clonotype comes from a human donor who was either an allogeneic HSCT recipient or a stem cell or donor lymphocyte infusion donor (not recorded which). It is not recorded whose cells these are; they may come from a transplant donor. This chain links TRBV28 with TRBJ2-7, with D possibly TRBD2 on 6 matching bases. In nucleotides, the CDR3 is TGTGCCAGCAGGGGGGGAGCGACCTACGAGCAGTACTTC. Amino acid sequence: CASRGGATYEQYF.